The 9 T cell receptor beta chains listed next were all sequenced from one sample in a study of technical replicates of blood from several donors. Using immunoSEQ multiplex PCR, the repertoire was profiled, and TCRdb retains in-frame clones only, with some absent. The sample has more than 70,000 clones; approximately 90% are singletons. The sequenced sample was T cells isolated from PBMCs. Receptor source: a human donor in good health.

J is TRBJ2-1 and V is TRBV2; 7 bases are shared with TRBD1. Germline CDR1 SNHLY, CDR2 FYNNEI. The CDR3 extends over 17 amino acids. V trimming: 0 bases; J trimming: 5 bases; junction bases outside the gene matches: 10. For the CDR3, the DNA is TGTGCCAGCAGTGAAGCGTCGGGCAGGGGGTACCACAATGAGCAGTTCTTC. Its translation: CASSEASGRGYHNEQFF. Full variable domain (missing parts from reference TRBV2 and TRBJ2-1): EPEVTQTPSHQVTQMGQEVILRCVPISNHLYFYWYRQILGQKVEFLVSFYNNEISEKSEIFDDQFSVERPDGSNFTLKIRSTKLEDSAMYFCASSEASGRGYHNEQFFGPGTRLTVL.

The chain couples TRBV30 to TRBJ1-4; no definite D call. Germline V gene data show CDR1 as GTSNPN and CDR2 as SVGIG (reference sequence). The CDR3 sequence is 14 residues long. The V and J ends lost 4 bases and 3 bases respectively, with 12 bases between them. CDR3 amino acids: CAWNPGIANEKLFF. The DNA of the CDR3 is TGTGCCTGGAACCCGGGGATAGCTAATGAAAAACTGTTTTTT.

The CDR3 loop is CASSKEGLAKNIQYF. CDR3 DNA sequence: TGTGCCAGTAGTAAGGAGGGACTAGCCAAAAACATTCAGTACTTC. The genes are TRBV19 and TRBJ2-4, with TRBD2 as a possible D gene (6 bases). Looked up from germline, CDR1 is LNHDA and CDR2 is SQIVND (reference sequence). Trimming took 4 bases from V and 0 from J, leaving 10 bases between them. CDR3 length equals 15 residues.

The chain joins TRBV19 to TRBJ1-4, with 7 bases that match TRBD1. The CDR3 contains 15 residues. CDR1 and CDR2 (germline): LNHDA, SQIVND (reference sequence). J lost 8 bases, V lost 5 bases, and 11 bases had no gene match. CDR3 bases: TGTGCCAGTAGTCTTAGACAGGGCCTTGACGAAAAACTGTTTTTT. Translation: CASSLRQGLDEKLFF.

The chain combines TRBV28 with TRBJ1-2; TRBD1 matches 7 bases. After removal of 3 bases from V and 6 bases from J, the junction contained 4 bases not matched to a gene. Germline CDR1 is MDHEN and CDR2 is SYDVKM. The CDR3 spans 13 residues. The CDR3: CASSLDRINGYTF. In DNA form, the CDR3 reads TGTGCCAGCAGTTTGGACAGGATAAATGGCTACACCTTC.

The chain joins TRBV10-3 to TRBJ2-1, with D perhaps TRBD2 (6 bases). The CDR3 spans 15 residues. Trimming took off 6 bases at V and 5 bases at J, with 17 bases between the two ends. Germline V gene data show CDR1 as ENHRY and CDR2 as SYGVKD. This CDR3 reads CAIRALEGRNNEQFF. CDR3 in DNA: TGTGCCATCAGGGCCTTGGAGGGACGAAACAATGAGCAGTTCTTC.

This clone appeared a single time. The chain has TRBV7-9 and TRBJ1-5; TRBD1 is a possible D gene (6 bases). Trimming left V 4 bases short and J 7 bases short, with 14 bases between. Germline loops: CDR1 SEHNR, CDR2 FQNEAQ (reference sequence). CDR3 length: 14 amino acids. In DNA, the CDR3 is TGTGCCAGCAGCTCGGGTGGGGGGGGCCAGCCCCAGCATTTT. It is translated as CASSSGGGGQPQHF.

The V gene is TRBV7-9, the J gene TRBJ2-1; D is perhaps TRBD1 (6 bases). The CDR3 is made up of 15 amino acids. The V and J ends lost 5 bases and 0 bases respectively, with 11 bases between them. Looked up from germline, CDR1 is SEHNR and CDR2 is FQNEAQ (reference sequence). The chain's CDR3 is CASSPRGSSYNEQFF. The CDR3 bases are TGTGCCAGCAGCCCGAGGGGGAGCTCCTACAATGAGCAGTTCTTC.

The genes are TRBV25-1 and TRBJ1-5; 10 bases match TRBD1. This CDR3 region has 12 residues. Germline CDR1 reads MGHDK; CDR2 reads SYGVNS. Losses at the gene ends were 8 bases for V and 7 bases for J; bases not matched to a gene: 2. The CDR3 spells CASGTGDQPQHF. For the CDR3, the DNA is TGTGCCAGCGGGACAGGGGACCAGCCCCAGCATTTT.